A selection of T cell receptor beta chains follows, all from one sample in a study of type 1 regulatory T cells. TCRdb re-called the reads with MiXCR, one entry per CDR3 protein. The sample consists of fewer than 70,000 distinct CDR3 sequences, around 68% of them appearing once. Their antigens are not known. The sample comprised cultured T cells, either the whole culture or a sorted T cell fraction (not recorded which). These receptor sequences come from a human donor in good health. CDR3s include the opening cysteine and the closing phenylalanine or tryptophan. The order of the fields is D gene, V gene, J gene, clone size, CDR3 DNA, CDR3 protein. The D gene is left open where the match is weak. Clone size appears in some rows only: once, few, many, or a class for an expanded clone.

-,TRBV20-1,TRBJ2-5,once,TGCAGTGCTCCAATAGAGACCCAGTACTTC,CSAPIETQYF
-,TRBV19,TRBJ1-3,-,TGTGCCAGTAGTATTGGACAGATCAGCGGAAACACCATATATTTT,CASSIGQISGNTIYF
-,TRBV2,TRBJ2-2,-,TGTGCCAGCAGTGAAGAGTGGGGGGAGCTGTTTTTT,CASSEEWGELFF
-,TRBV20-1,TRBJ2-7,-,TGCAGTGCTAGAGTTAGTGGGAGGGAGCAGTACTTC,CSARVSGREQYF
TRBD2,TRBV20-1,TRBJ2-7,-,TGCAGTGCAGGAAAGACTAGCGGGAGTCTATACGAGCAGTACTTC,CSAGKTSGSLYEQYF
TRBD2,TRBV5-1,TRBJ2-5,once,TGCGCCAGCAGCGGCGGGACTAGCGGGCCACAAGAGACCCAGTACTTC,CASSGGTSGPQETQYF
-,TRBV5-1,TRBJ2-3,many,TGCGCCAGCAGCACTGGACAGATCACAGATACGCAGTATTTT,CASSTGQITDTQYF
TRBD2,TRBV19,TRBJ2-1,-,TGTGCCAGTAGATTACGGACTAGCGGGCTGAATGAGCAGTTCTTC,CASRLRTSGLNEQFF
TRBD2,TRBV19,TRBJ2-2,-,TGTGCCAGTACCCAATTAGCGGGAGGGGGCACCGGGGAGCTGTTTTTT,CASTQLAGGGTGELFF
-,TRBV2,TRBJ1-5,-,TGTGCCAGCAGTGATTTCGGGAGGGATCAGCCCCAGCATTTT,CASSDFGRDQPQHF
-,TRBV20-1,TRBJ2-5,-,TGCAGTGCTAGTTTTACAGTGGGAGGACTGGAGACCCAGTACTTC,CSASFTVGGLETQYF
-,TRBV5-5,TRBJ2-7,-,TGTGCCAGCAGCTTGGAACGGCCTCCCTACGAGCAGTACTTC,CASSLERPPYEQYF
-,TRBV12-3/TRBV12-4,TRBJ2-5,few,TGTGCCAGCAGTTTACAGCCTCAAGAGACCCAGTACTTC,CASSLQPQETQYF
TRBD2,TRBV27,TRBJ2-3,-,TGTGCCAGCAGTATCAGCGGGGGAGATACGCAGTATTTT,CASSISGGDTQYF
-,TRBV20-1,TRBJ2-7,-,TGCAGTGCTTGGCCGGGAGACTCCTACGAGCAGTACTTC,CSAWPGDSYEQYF
-,TRBV15,TRBJ2-7,few,TGTGCCACCAGCAGAGATCCTCTCTACGAGCAGTACTTC,CATSRDPLYEQYF
-,TRBV6-1,TRBJ1-5,-,TGTGCCAGCACCTATAGCAATCAGCCCCAGCATTTT,CASTYSNQPQHF
-,TRBV2,TRBJ2-1,-,TGTGCCAGCAGAGTGCAGGTGACAGGTACCCCGGGGCATAGAAATGAGCAGTTCTTC,CASRVQVTGTPGHRNEQFF
-,TRBV5-1,TRBJ2-1,many,TGCGCCAGCAGCCCGGGGACAGAAGCGGGGATACGCCCCAATGAGCAGTTCTTC,CASSPGTEAGIRPNEQFF
-,TRBV3-1,TRBJ1-6,-,TGTGCCAGCAGCCAGGGTACAAGGAATTCACCCCTCCACTTT,CASSQGTRNSPLHF
-,TRBV18,TRBJ2-3,-,TGTGCCAGCTCAGAGCAACGTGCGCGCATTTTAGATACGCAGTATTTT,CASSEQRARILDTQYF
TRBD2,TRBV7-2,TRBJ2-2,few,TGTGCCAGCAGGCCTGGGACTAGCGGGAGGGAGCTGTTTTTT,CASRPGTSGRELFF
TRBD1,TRBV7-9,TRBJ1-4,-,TGTGCCAGCAGTTTTGTCCGGGACAGGAGTGAAAAACTGTTTTTT,CASSFVRDRSEKLFF
-,TRBV4-2,TRBJ1-2,-,TGTGCCAGCAACCAAGGGGACTATGGCTACACCTTC,CASNQGDYGYTF
TRBD1,TRBV7-3,TRBJ2-7,-,TGTGCCAGCAGCTCCGACAGGGGGGAGCAGTACTTC,CASSSDRGEQYF
-,TRBV6-5,TRBJ2-5,-,TGTGCCAGCAGTTTTGGTGGTGAAGAGACCCAGTACTTC,CASSFGGEETQYF
TRBD1,TRBV12-5,TRBJ1-6,once,TGTGCTAGTGCCCGGGTGGACAGGGATTCACCCCTCCACTTT,CASARVDRDSPLHF
-,TRBV6-2/TRBV6-3,TRBJ2-7,-,TGTGCCAGCAGTTACCCGGGACAGGGAGTGTCTAGCGGGATTGATGAGCAGTACTTC,CASSYPGQGVSSGIDEQYF
TRBD2,TRBV20-1,TRBJ2-3,many,TGCAGTGCTAGAGGAGGCGGGAGAAGGGATACGCAGTATTTT,CSARGGGRRDTQYF
-,TRBV29-1,TRBJ2-3,few,TGCAGCGTTGTTGGCGACAGCACAGATACGCAGTATTTT,CSVVGDSTDTQYF
TRBD2,TRBV3-1,TRBJ2-2,few,TGTGCCAGCAGCCAAGAAGCGGGAGGGCCGGCAAACACCGGGGAGCTGTTTTTT,CASSQEAGGPANTGELFF
-,TRBV20-1,TRBJ1-2,-,TGCAGTGCTAGAGATCGACAGAGACCTAACTATGGCTACACCTTC,CSARDRQRPNYGYTF
-,TRBV5-1,TRBJ2-1,-,TGCGCCAGCAGCTTGAGGACTCGCCAAGGGGCCTACAATGAGCAGTTCTTC,CASSLRTRQGAYNEQFF
-,TRBV5-4,TRBJ2-5,-,TGTGCCAGCAGCTCCCCGAGCCTACCCGGGGAGACCCAGTACTTC,CASSSPSLPGETQYF
-,TRBV2,TRBJ1-1,-,TGTGCCAGCAGGTTACAAACTAACACTGAAGCTTTCTTT,CASRLQTNTEAFF
-,TRBV5-4,TRBJ2-3,-,TGTGCCAGCAGCTTCAGGGGAGGGACAGATACGCAGTATTTT,CASSFRGGTDTQYF
TRBD1,TRBV7-9,TRBJ2-5,-,TGTGCCAGCGGGTATGACAGGGGAGAGACCCAGTACTTC,CASGYDRGETQYF
TRBD2,TRBV20-1,TRBJ2-4,-,TGCAGTTCGGAGCGGGGAGCCAAAAACATTCAGTACTTC,CSSERGAKNIQYF
-,TRBV25-1,TRBJ1-3,-,TGTGCCAGCAGTTCCGGGAGCTCTGGAAACACCATATATTTT,CASSSGSSGNTIYF
TRBD1,TRBV7-9,TRBJ1-2,-,TGTGCCAGCAGCTTGAGTCAGGGGGTCTATGGCTACACCTTC,CASSLSQGVYGYTF
-,TRBV4-3,TRBJ2-1,-,TGCGCCAGCAGCCAAGCGCTAACGTTGGACAATGAGCAGTTCTTC,CASSQALTLDNEQFF
TRBD2,TRBV7-9,TRBJ2-2,-,TGTGCCAGCAGCTCCGGGGGAGGGCCTCTCGCAGGGGAGCTGTTTTTT,CASSSGGGPLAGELFF
TRBD1,TRBV7-2,TRBJ2-3,-,TGTGCCAACAGCCCCCGACAGGGTAATACAGATACGCAGTATTTT,CANSPRQGNTDTQYF
TRBD2,TRBV4-2,TRBJ2-5,medium-sized,TGTGCCAGCAGCCAAGATAGCGGGAGTTGGGAGACCCAGTACTTC,CASSQDSGSWETQYF
-,TRBV6-6,TRBJ2-1,medium-sized,TGTGCCAGCAGTTACTCGGGAAATGAGCAGTTCTTC,CASSYSGNEQFF
TRBD2,TRBV19,TRBJ2-4,few,TGTGCCAGTAGTATTGGAGGACTAGCTTTGGACATTCAGTACTTC,CASSIGGLALDIQYF
TRBD2,TRBV15,TRBJ2-3,few,TGTGCCACCAGCAGAGATGAAGGAGCGGGATCCCCCCACACAGATACGCAGTATTTT,CATSRDEGAGSPHTDTQYF
TRBD2,TRBV27,TRBJ2-2,-,TGTGCCAGCAGTTATCGAGGGACTAGCGGGAGGGAGAACACCGGGGAGCTGTTTTTT,CASSYRGTSGRENTGELFF
-,TRBV27,TRBJ1-2,-,TGTGCCAGCAGTTTATCACGTGGGGACCTCTATGGCTACACCTTC,CASSLSRGDLYGYTF
TRBD1,TRBV5-1,TRBJ2-7,-,TGCGCCAGCGCTCCGGGACAGGGGGTTTCCGAGCAGTACTTC,CASAPGQGVSEQYF
TRBD1,TRBV27,TRBJ1-2,many,TGTGCCAGCAGTCTGGGGACAGGGTTTTTGTATGGCTACACCTTC,CASSLGTGFLYGYTF
-,TRBV7-6,TRBJ2-5,-,TGTGCCAGCAGCTTGGGGGCCCAAGAGACCCAGTACTTC,CASSLGAQETQYF
-,TRBV3-1,TRBJ2-1,-,TGTGCCAGCAGCGGAGGGGGGGCAGGCGTACTTAGCGGAAACTACAATGAGCAGTTCTTC,CASSGGGAGVLSGNYNEQFF
TRBD2,TRBV27,TRBJ2-5,-,TGTGCCAGCAGTTCTAGCGGGCTTGCGCCTCCTAGGAGAGGGGAGACCCAGTACTTC,CASSSSGLAPPRRGETQYF